The 6 T cell receptor beta chains listed next were all sequenced from one sample in a study of OX40 agonist ivuxolimab in advanced cancers. The protocol used for the library was the immunoSEQ multiplex PCR assay. Sourced from immuneACCESS, this table was stored by TCRdb with only in-frame sequences that have V and J called. A share of the clones is absent; for the studies checked, an unresolved V gene accounts for under half, and the remainder has no known explanation. This sample is represented by roughly 13,000 clones; just under 90% of them were singletons. The ten top clones hold under 8.5% of the sample. Here the sequenced sample was CD4+ or CD8+ T cells sorted from blood, taken in a trial of the OX40 agonist ivuxolimab. The receptor source for this set is an adult with an advanced solid tumor such as melanoma, head and neck, liver or kidney cancer.

The chain recombines TRBV29-1 with TRBJ2-7, with a possible D match to TRBD1 (6 bases). The CDR3 totals 14 residues. The germline V gene has CDR1 SQVTM and CDR2 ANQGSEA. Trimming left V 7 bases short and J 0 bases short, with 16 bases between. CDR3 in amino acids: CSANLDRGSYEQYF. The CDR3 DNA is TGCAGCGCGAATCTGGACAGAGGCTCCTACGAGCAGTACTTC.

The gene calls are TRBV19 and TRBJ1-4; D call uncertain. Germline V CDR1 and CDR2: LNHDA, SQIVND (reference sequence). The CDR3 runs to 15 residues. Trimming removed 7 bases from V and 5 bases from J, with 17 bases in between. CDR3 region: CASKKAPGLNEKLFF. CDR3 nucleotides: TGTGCCAGTAAAAAGGCCCCAGGCCTGAATGAAAAACTGTTTTTT.

The CDR3 DNA is TGTGCCAGTAGTGGAGGGACAGGGGCCCCCAGCACAGATACGCAGTATTTT. Its protein product is CASSGGTGAPSTDTQYF. The rearrangement links TRBV19 to TRBJ2-3, with TRBD1 matching 10 bases. J gave up 0 bases and V 5 bases, and 8 bases lay outside the gene matches. The length of the CDR3 is 17 residues. Germline loops: CDR1 LNHDA, CDR2 SQIVND (reference sequence).

V and J are TRBV27 and TRBJ1-2, with 9 positions matching TRBD1. Losses at the gene ends were 6 bases for V and 6 bases for J; bases not matched to a gene: 8. Per the germline V gene, CDR1 is MNHEY and CDR2 is SMNVEV (reference sequence). This CDR3 is built from 14 residues. This chain's CDR3 is CASRPGQGRDGYTF. The CDR3 coding sequence is TGTGCCAGCAGGCCGGGACAGGGAAGAGATGGCTACACCTTC.

The V gene is TRBV7-9, the J gene TRBJ2-3; 7 bases map to TRBD1. From germline, CDR1 is SEHNR and CDR2 FQNEAQ (reference sequence). V was pared by 5 bases and J by 1 base, with 6 bases of the junction left unmatched. The CDR3 sequence is 15 residues long. CDR3 sequence: CASSLDRDGTDTQYF. CDR3 coding DNA: TGTGCCAGCAGCCTCGACAGGGACGGCACAGATACGCAGTATTTT.

The chain couples TRBV7-8 to TRBJ2-7, with 11 bases aligning to TRBD1. This CDR3 comprises 19 residues. CDR1 is SGHVS and CDR2 is FQNEAQ in the germline V gene. V shed 4 bases and J 1 base; nucleotides not matched to a gene: 15. CDR3 loop: CASSSRSGTGGGGSYEQYF. CDR3 bases: TGTGCCAGCAGCTCTAGGTCCGGGACAGGGGGTGGGGGATCCTACGAGCAGTACTTC.